The 29 T cell receptor beta chains below all came from one sample that was sequenced in a study of T cell repertoires and HLA-DP antigens. Their specific antigens are unknown. Libraries were prepared by immunoSEQ multiplex PCR; TCRdb keeps only in-frame clonotypes and omits some of them. In the table there are around 90,000 clones, approximately 86% of which are singletons. What was sequenced was CD4+ T cells from PBMCs. These receptors came from a middle-aged man in good health and CMV-seronegative.

This sequence joins TRBV7-6 and TRBJ2-3; D is perhaps TRBD1 (5 bases). V was pared by 2 bases and J by 4 bases, with 13 bases between. This CDR3 has 15 residues. The V gene's germline CDR1 is SGHVS and CDR2 FNYEAQ. The CDR3 region is CASSLQGPSPDTQYF. The CDR3 DNA reads TGTGCCAGCAGCTTACAGGGCCCCTCCCCAGATACGCAGTATTTT. The full variable domain, completed using reference TRBV7-6 and TRBJ2-3, is GAGVSQSPRYKVTKRGQDVALRCDPISGHVSLYWYRQALGQGPEFLTYFNYEAQQDKSGLPNDRFSAERPEGSISTLTIQRTEQRDSAMYRCASSLQGPSPDTQYFGPGTRLTVL.

This rearrangement joins TRBV18 to TRBJ2-7, with D unclear. V was shortened by 2 bases and J by 6 bases, with 17 bases between the two germline ends. The CDR3 runs to 15 residues. From germline, CDR1 is KGHSH and CDR2 LQKENI. DNA of the CDR3: TGTGCCAGCTCACCAATGAATGTATGGTATGCCGAGCAGTACTTC. This gives the protein CASSPMNVWYAEQYF.

J is TRBJ2-3 and V is TRBV5-4; TRBD2 aligns across 8 bases. The CDR3 has 15 amino acids. V gave up 0 bases and J gave up 2 bases; unmatched junction bases: 2. CDR1 and CDR2 (germline): SGHNT, YYREEE (reference sequence). DNA of the CDR3: TGTGCCAGCAGCTTGGGCGGGGGGCCCACAGATACGCAGTATTTT. Encoded protein: CASSLGGGPTDTQYF.

This clone was counted a single time. The gene calls are TRBV6-1 and TRBJ1-4; a possible D gene is TRBD1 (5 bases). V lost 2 bases and J lost 8, with 24 bases in between. This CDR3 comprises 18 residues. The germline V gene encodes CDR1 MNHNS and CDR2 SASEGT. CDR3 in amino acids: CASSEFLYRVRVGEKLFF. The CDR3 bases are TGTGCCAGCAGTGAATTCCTTTATCGGGTCAGGGTGGGCGAAAAACTGTTTTTT.

The rearrangement joins TRBV15 to TRBJ2-7, with 13 bases that match TRBD2. This CDR3 is built from 16 residues. V shed 2 bases, J shed 4 bases, and the junction held 5 bases outside the gene matches. From germline, CDR1 is LNHNV and CDR2 YYDKDF (reference sequence). CDR3 DNA sequence: TGTGCCACCAGCAGACCCACTAGCGGGGGGGTTTACGAGCAGTACTTC. Protein sequence: CATSRPTSGGVYEQYF.

Written as DNA, the CDR3 is TGTGCCAGCAGTTCCAAATCCGGGACGGAACCCTACGAGCAGTACTTC. It specifies CASSSKSGTEPYEQYF. V is TRBV6-5 and J is TRBJ2-5; either TRBD1 or TRBD2 may supply D (5 bases each). The J call may be incorrect, as the DNA end agrees better with TRBJ2-7. The CDR3 runs to 16 residues. Germline V gives CDR1 MNHEY, CDR2 SVGAGI.

V usage is TRBV10-3 and J usage is TRBJ1-2, with 9 bases identical to TRBD1. The CDR3 is 13 residues long. From germline, CDR1 is ENHRY and CDR2 SYGVKD. The V segment lost 7 bases and the J segment 4 bases; nucleotides outside the gene matches: 4. CDR3 sequence: CAIKDRGPYGYTF. The CDR3 region has the DNA TGTGCCATCAAGGACAGGGGACCCTATGGCTACACCTTC.

The chain has TRBV28 and TRBJ1-5; D unclear. The CDR3 has 15 residues. Germline CDR1 MDHEN, CDR2 SYDVKM. The V end was cut by 4 bases, the J end by 2 bases, with 12 bases between. DNA of the CDR3: TGTGCCAGCAGTTCCCCGTCCTCGGGCAATCAGCCCCAGCATTTT. Amino acid sequence: CASSSPSSGNQPQHF.

This CDR3 reads CASSGGVRTDTQYF. CDR3 nucleotide sequence: TGTGCCAGCAGTGGTGGGGTACGCACAGATACGCAGTATTTT. The genes are TRBV6-6 and TRBJ2-3; no definite D call. The V end was cut by 5 bases, the J end by 1 base, with 10 bases between. From germline, CDR1 is MNHNY and CDR2 SVGAGI (reference sequence). This CDR3 comprises 14 residues.

The rearrangement links TRBV5-1 to TRBJ2-2; possible D gene TRBD2, 6 bases. The CDR3 length is 12 residues. Germline CDR1 and CDR2: SGHRS and YFSETQ. Trimming pared 5 bases from V and 10 bases from J, leaving 12 bases between. The DNA of the CDR3 is TGCGCCAGCAGTGGGGACTCCGAGGAGCTGTTTTTT. Residues: CASSGDSEELFF.

J is TRBJ2-2 and V is TRBV6-5, with D unresolved. The CDR3 runs to 14 residues. Trimming took 5 bases from V and 3 from J, leaving 10 bases between them. Germline V CDR1 and CDR2: MNHEY, SVGAGI. CDR3 region: CASSPSQYTGELFF. CDR3 DNA: TGTGCCAGCAGTCCCTCACAGTACACCGGGGAGCTGTTTTTT.

The CDR3 region has the DNA TGTGCCAGCAGTGAAGCGCTTTCGGGTAGCGGGGGGGCCAAGGACATTCAGTACTTC. It yields the protein CASSEALSGSGGAKDIQYF. The chain uses TRBV6-1 and TRBJ2-4; 11 nucleotides line up with TRBD2. CDR3 size: 19 residues. The V gene end was trimmed by 0 bases and the J gene end by 8 bases; junction bases not matched to a gene: 15. CDR1 and CDR2 from the germline V gene are MNHNS and SASEGT.

The chain combines TRBV18 with TRBJ1-1; weak D call: TRBD1 (5 bases). The V and J ends lost 1 base and 5 bases respectively, with 14 bases between them. The CDR3 covers 15 residues. Germline lookup yields CDR1 KGHSH and CDR2 LQKENI. CDR3 protein: CASSPQAGRDTEAFF. Written as DNA, the CDR3 is TGTGCCAGCTCACCACAAGCAGGGAGGGATACTGAAGCTTTCTTT. The variable domain in full, with the rest retrieved from reference TRBV18 and TRBJ1-1, is NAGVMQNPRHLVRRRGQEARLRCSPMKGHSHVYWYRQLPEEGLKFMVYLQKENIIDESGMPKERFSAEFPKEGPSILRIQQVVRGDSAAYFCASSPQAGRDTEAFFGQGTRLTVV.

The rearrangement links TRBV5-1 to TRBJ2-4; D is unresolved. Per germline, CDR1 SGHRS and CDR2 YFSETQ. The CDR3 contains 14 residues. The germline V and J ends were trimmed by 4 bases and 0 bases, with 8 bases remaining between them. The CDR3 nucleotides read TGCGCCAGCAGCCTCACAGTAGCCAAAAACATTCAGTACTTC. It encodes CASSLTVAKNIQYF. The variable domain in full, with the rest retrieved from reference TRBV5-1 and TRBJ2-4, is KAGVTQTPRYLIKTRGQQVTLSCSPISGHRSVSWYQQTPGQGLQFLFEYFSETQRNKGNFPGRFSGRQFSNSRSEMNVSTLELGDSALYLCASSLTVAKNIQYFGAGTRLSVL.

V and J are TRBV6-1 and TRBJ2-1; the match to TRBD2 covers 14 bases. V dropped 2 bases and J dropped 10; count of bases not matched to a gene: 7. The germline CDR1 and CDR2 sequences are MNHNS and SASEGT. This CDR3 has 16 amino acids. The CDR3 DNA reads as TGTGCCAGCAGTGAATTGGGACTAGCGGGAGCTGGGGAGCAGTTCTTC. As protein: CASSELGLAGAGEQFF.

J is TRBJ2-7 and V is TRBV7-9, with 9 bases fitting TRBD1. The trim removed 6 bases at V and 5 bases at J, leaving 8 bases unmatched. This CDR3 contains 14 residues. The germline gives CDR1 SEHNR, CDR2 FQNEAQ (reference sequence). The CDR3 is CASRGQGNLDEQYF. In DNA, the CDR3 is TGTGCCAGCAGAGGACAGGGGAATTTGGACGAGCAGTACTTC.

The V and J genes are TRBV9 and TRBJ2-7; TRBD2 matches at 8 bases. CDR3 length equals 15 residues. The V and J ends lost 3 bases and 6 bases, in that order; junction bases with no gene match: 11. Germline V gene sequence: CDR1 SGDLS, CDR2 YYNGEE. For the CDR3, the DNA is TGTGCCAGCAGCGCAATTAGCGGGACGAAAGGCGAGCAGTACTTC. This codes for CASSAISGTKGEQYF.

The chain couples TRBV5-5 to TRBJ2-1; D unclear. CDR1 and CDR2 (germline): SGHKS, YYEKEE (reference sequence). V shed 4 bases and J shed 0 bases, with 20 bases lying between them. The CDR3 has 18 amino acids. CDR3 residues: CASSPNPLSLSSYNEQFF. CDR3 coding DNA: TGTGCCAGCAGCCCAAATCCCTTATCCTTGAGCTCCTACAATGAGCAGTTCTTC.

The CDR3 DNA reads TGTGCCAGCACCGGCGGGTACAATCAGCCCCAGCATTTT. Translating it yields CASTGGYNQPQHF. The chain combines TRBV27 with TRBJ1-5; D is unresolved. CDR3 length: 13 amino acids. CDR1 is MNHEY, CDR2 SMNVEV, per germline (reference sequence). Deletions cut 7 bases from V and 3 bases from J, with 10 bases between.

J is TRBJ2-2 and V is TRBV19; TRBD2 agrees at 14 bases. The germline V gene encodes CDR1 LNHDA and CDR2 SQIVND (reference sequence). The trim removed 6 bases at V and 3 bases at J, leaving 6 bases unmatched. The CDR3 is made up of 17 amino acids. CDR3 sequence (DNA): TGTGCCAGTAGCAGACTAGCGGGAGGGCCTGACACCGGGGAGCTGTTTTTT. This translates into CASSRLAGGPDTGELFF.

The rearrangement uses TRBV5-8 and TRBJ2-5; D is perhaps TRBD1 (5 bases). The CDR3 extends over 15 amino acids. V lost 3 bases, J lost 5 bases, and 17 bases lay in between. In germline, CDR1 is SGHTS, CDR2 YDEGEE. CDR3 amino acids: CASSSFLGVHETQYF. CDR3 nucleotides: TGTGCCAGCAGCTCATTCCTAGGGGTTCACGAGACCCAGTACTTC.

J is TRBJ2-5 and V is TRBV6-5; the D gene is possibly TRBD1 (6 bases). Germline V CDR1 and CDR2: MNHEY, SVGAGI. The CDR3 loop spans 15 amino acids. V lost 2 bases and J lost 4, with 14 bases in between. CDR3 DNA: TGTGCCAGCAGTTACCTCACAGGGTTCGGAGAGACCCAGTACTTC. Its translation: CASSYLTGFGETQYF.

V gene TRBV6-6 combines with J gene TRBJ2-7; 7 nucleotides agree with TRBD2. The CDR3 has 15 residues. The V gene end was trimmed by 6 bases and the J gene end by 0 bases; junction bases not matched to a gene: 8. Germline loops: CDR1 MNHNY, CDR2 SVGAGI (reference sequence). The CDR3 bases are TGTGCCAGCAGCCGAGCGGGGTCAAGCTCCTACGAGCAGTACTTC. Its translation is CASSRAGSSSYEQYF.

This rearrangement joins TRBV4-2 to TRBJ1-1; D ambiguous. There are 14 residues in the CDR3. Trimming pared 0 bases from V and 1 base from J, leaving 6 bases between. Looked up from germline, CDR1 is LGHNA and CDR2 is YNFKEQ. The CDR3 DNA follows: TGTGCCAGCAGCCAAGATTTGGGGAACACTGAAGCTTTCTTT. Residues: CASSQDLGNTEAFF.

The chain links TRBV9 to TRBJ2-5, with D perhaps matching TRBD1 (7 bases). The V end lost 2 bases, the J end lost 2 bases, and 13 bases lay between the germline ends. This CDR3 comprises 15 residues. The V gene's germline CDR1 is SGDLS and CDR2 YYNGEE. The CDR3 bases are TGTGCCAGCAGCGTCGCAGGGGGGCTGCAAGAGACCCAGTACTTC. It specifies CASSVAGGLQETQYF.

This chain links TRBV9 with TRBJ2-5; tentatively, D is TRBD1 (5 bases). The CDR3 has 17 residues. Looked up from germline, CDR1 is SGDLS and CDR2 is YYNGEE. Trimming shortened V by 3 bases and J by 3 bases, and 21 bases separated the two germline ends. The CDR3 reads CASSGKTAHQGKETQYF. As DNA, the CDR3 is TGTGCCAGCAGCGGGAAGACGGCCCACCAGGGAAAAGAGACCCAGTACTTC.

This clone has a single count. The chain couples TRBV6-1 to TRBJ2-2; D unclear. Per germline, CDR1 MNHNS and CDR2 SASEGT. The CDR3 sequence is 13 residues long. Trimming removed 2 bases from V and 8 bases from J, with 9 bases in between. CDR3 bases: TGTGCCAGCAGTGAAAAACTCTGGGGGGAGCTGTTTTTT. As protein: CASSEKLWGELFF.

This clone was found once. V usage is TRBV15 and J usage is TRBJ1-4; TRBD1 matches at 7 bases. This CDR3 region has 14 residues. J gave up 8 bases and V 2 bases, and 5 bases lay outside the gene matches. Per germline, CDR1 LNHNV and CDR2 YYDKDF (reference sequence). The CDR3 loop reads CATSRRGREEKLFF. In DNA, the CDR3 is TGTGCCACCAGCAGAAGGGGGCGAGAAGAAAAACTGTTTTTT.

J is TRBJ1-1 and V is TRBV6-5, with unresolved D. V was shortened by 5 bases and J by 5 bases, with 9 bases between the two germline ends. Germline V lookup: CDR1 MNHEY, CDR2 SVGAGI. The CDR3 is made up of 12 amino acids. CDR3 DNA: TGTGCCAGCAGTCGAACAGCTACTGAAGCTTTCTTT. It specifies CASSRTATEAFF.